A selection of T cell receptor beta chains follows, all from one sample in a study of shared clonotypes between healthy human individuals. Data came from immunoSEQ multiplex PCR; TCRdb stores just in-frame clones and leaves some out. The sample lists around 2.5 million clones, 80% to 95% occurring once. The sequenced sample consisted of naive CD4+ T cells from PBMCs. The receptors come from a man between 18 and 29 years old in good health. Some clones in this sample may be carry-over from other donors' samples. CDR3s include the opening cysteine and the closing phenylalanine or tryptophan. A D gene is named only where the DNA matches it firmly. Only part of the rows carry a size: once, few, many, or a class if the clone is expanded.

CASSRGQNTDTQYF	TGTGCCAGCAGCCGGGGACAGAACACAGATACGCAGTATTTT	TRBV11-3	.	TRBJ2-3	TRBD1
CASSQPWASGTAYNEQFF	TGCGCCAGCAGCCAACCTTGGGCTAGCGGGACAGCCTACAATGAGCAGTTCTTC	TRBV4-1	.	TRBJ2-1	TRBD2
CASSSIGAPYTEAFF	TGTGCCAGCAGCTCAATTGGAGCCCCCTACACTGAAGCTTTCTTT	TRBV11-2	once	TRBJ1-1	.
CASSQGQGVLSGPNQPQHF	TGCGCCAGCAGCCAAGGACAGGGGGTCCTCAGCGGCCCCAATCAGCCCCAGCATTTT	TRBV4-1	.	TRBJ1-5	TRBD1
CASSLFATGVGTDTQYF	TGTGCCAGCAGCTTATTTGCGACAGGGGTAGGCACAGATACGCAGTATTTT	TRBV5-5	.	TRBJ2-3	TRBD1
CASREGIYQPQHF	TGTGCCAGCAGAGAGGGGATATATCAGCCCCAGCATTTT	TRBV28	.	TRBJ1-5	.
CASSLSSGGYNEQFF	TGTGCCAGCAGCTTGTCCAGCGGTGGATACAATGAGCAGTTCTTC	TRBV7-7	.	TRBJ2-1	.
CASSATRGLPSYEQYF	TGTGCCAGCAGCGCGACCAGGGGGCTCCCCTCCTACGAGCAGTACTTC	TRBV5-4	.	TRBJ2-7	TRBD1
CASRAGYPSTDTQYF	TGTGCCAGCCGAGCGGGGTACCCTAGCACAGATACGCAGTATTTT	TRBV6-6	.	TRBJ2-3	TRBD2
CASSLDSNYGYTF	TGTGCCAGCTCCTTGGACAGTAACTATGGCTACACCTTC	TRBV7-9	.	TRBJ1-2	.
CASSDQGGKQYF	TGTGCCAGCAGTGACCAGGGTGGGAAGCAGTACTTC	TRBV6-5	.	TRBJ2-7	.
CASRDPGDEQFF	TGTGCCAGCAGGGACCCCGGGGATGAGCAGTTCTTC	TRBV28	once	TRBJ2-1	.
CASSRGHLYEQYF	TGTGCCAGCAGTCGGGGACACCTCTACGAGCAGTACTTC	TRBV6-4	.	TRBJ2-7	.
CASSPKLDRGGPNYGYTF	TGTGCCAGCTCACCGAAATTGGACAGGGGCGGACCTAACTATGGCTACACCTTC	TRBV18	.	TRBJ1-2	TRBD1
CASRGLAGNTDTQYF	TGTGCCAGCAGGGGACTAGCGGGAAACACAGATACGCAGTATTTT	TRBV6-6	.	TRBJ2-3	TRBD2
CSVEVYGKNTEAFF	TGCAGCGTTGAAGTGTATGGGAAGAACACTGAAGCTTTCTTT	TRBV29-1	.	TRBJ1-1	.
CASSPRTSSGELFF	TGCGCCAGCAGCCCAAGGACTAGCTCCGGGGAGCTGTTTTTT	TRBV5-1	.	TRBJ2-2	TRBD2
CATSKVGDYNTIAPYEQYF	TGTGCCACCAGCAAAGTAGGGGACTACAACACGATAGCACCCTACGAGCAGTACTTC	TRBV15	.	TRBJ2-7	TRBD2
CASSLALSGNTIYF	TGTGCCAGCAGCTTAGCTCTTTCGGGAAACACCATATATTTT	TRBV7-8	.	TRBJ1-3	.
CAWSVRSGRDNQPQHF	TGTGCCTGGAGTGTACGATCGGGGAGGGACAATCAGCCCCAGCATTTT	TRBV30	few	TRBJ1-5	.
CASRSTGSFYEQYF	TGTGCCAGCAGGTCGACAGGGTCCTTCTACGAGCAGTACTTC	TRBV28	.	TRBJ2-7	TRBD1
CASSFDADTQYF	TGTGCCAGCAGCTTTGATGCAGATACGCAGTATTTT	TRBV7-2	.	TRBJ2-3	.
CASSPLAGGTDTQYF	TGTGCCAGCAGTCCGCTAGCGGGAGGCACAGATACGCAGTATTTT	TRBV7-2	.	TRBJ2-3	TRBD2
CASSLDLAGRSTDTQYF	TGTGCCAGCAGCCTTGACCTAGCGGGAAGGAGCACAGATACGCAGTATTTT	TRBV5-4	.	TRBJ2-3	TRBD2
CASSSGDLNTEAFF	TGTGCCAGTAGCTCTGGGGACCTGAACACTGAAGCTTTCTTT	TRBV27	.	TRBJ1-1	.
CASSKQTGVGGYTF	TGTGCCAGTAGTAAACAGACAGGGGTTGGCGGCTACACCTTC	TRBV19	.	TRBJ1-2	TRBD1
CASSLDGRGQYEQYF	TGTGCCAGCAGCTTAGATGGCAGGGGGCAATACGAGCAGTACTTC	TRBV13	.	TRBJ2-7	TRBD1
CASSPPPTPLYEQYF	TGTGCCAGCTCACCACCGCCCACCCCCCTTTACGAGCAGTACTTC	TRBV18	once	TRBJ2-7	.
CASSYSRRLEAFF	TGTGCCAGCAGTTACTCGAGAAGACTTGAAGCTTTCTTT	TRBV6-5	.	TRBJ1-1	.
CASSGTSGRYEQYF	TGCGCCAGCAGCGGGACTAGCGGACGCTACGAGCAGTACTTC	TRBV5-1	once	TRBJ2-7	TRBD2
CASSAGGQDTQYF	TGTGCCAGCAGCGCCGGGGGGCAAGATACGCAGTATTTT	TRBV9	once	TRBJ2-3	.
CASSLVGEKLFF	TGTGCCAGCAGCTTGGTCGGTGAAAAACTGTTTTTT	TRBV5-6	few	TRBJ1-4	.
CASSALQGLDTEAFF	TGTGCCAGCAGCGCTTTACAGGGACTCGACACTGAAGCTTTCTTT	TRBV9	.	TRBJ1-1	.
CASSARGPPLAKNIQYF	TGTGCCAGCAGCGCCAGGGGTCCCCCACTAGCCAAAAACATTCAGTACTTC	TRBV5-6	.	TRBJ2-4	.
CSGGFGDGYTF	TGCAGCGGTGGCTTCGGGGACGGCTACACCTTC	TRBV29-1	.	TRBJ1-2	.
CASSTNTQVAGPNEQFF	TGCGCCAGCAGCACCAACACACAGGTTGCGGGGCCCAATGAGCAGTTCTTC	TRBV5-1	.	TRBJ2-1	.
CASSHLGPPETQYF	TGCGCCAGCAGCCATCTCGGGCCCCCAGAGACCCAGTACTTC	TRBV5-1	.	TRBJ2-5	.
CSARAPGTYEQYF	TGCAGCGCCCGAGCGCCCGGGACCTACGAGCAGTACTTC	TRBV29-1	.	TRBJ2-7	.
CATSARTGLGYGYTF	TGTGCCACCAGCGCCAGGACAGGTTTGGGCTATGGCTACACCTTC	TRBV15	.	TRBJ1-2	TRBD1
CASSTIHMTSPKNIQYF	TGTGCCAGCAGTACAATTCACATGACATCTCCCAAAAACATTCAGTACTTC	TRBV27	few	TRBJ2-4	.